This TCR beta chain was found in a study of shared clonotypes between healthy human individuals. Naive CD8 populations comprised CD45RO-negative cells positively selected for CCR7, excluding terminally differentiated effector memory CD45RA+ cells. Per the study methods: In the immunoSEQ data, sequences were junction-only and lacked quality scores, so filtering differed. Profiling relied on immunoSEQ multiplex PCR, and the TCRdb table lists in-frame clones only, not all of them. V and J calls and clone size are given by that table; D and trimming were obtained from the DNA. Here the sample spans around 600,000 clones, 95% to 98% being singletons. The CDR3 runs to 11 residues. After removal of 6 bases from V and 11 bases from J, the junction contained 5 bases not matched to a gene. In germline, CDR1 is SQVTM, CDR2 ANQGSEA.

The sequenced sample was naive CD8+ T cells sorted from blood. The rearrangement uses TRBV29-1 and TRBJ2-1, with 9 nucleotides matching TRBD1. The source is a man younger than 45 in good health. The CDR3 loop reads CSVTGGFKQFF. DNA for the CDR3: TGCAGCGTAACAGGGGGCTTTAAGCAGTTCTTC.